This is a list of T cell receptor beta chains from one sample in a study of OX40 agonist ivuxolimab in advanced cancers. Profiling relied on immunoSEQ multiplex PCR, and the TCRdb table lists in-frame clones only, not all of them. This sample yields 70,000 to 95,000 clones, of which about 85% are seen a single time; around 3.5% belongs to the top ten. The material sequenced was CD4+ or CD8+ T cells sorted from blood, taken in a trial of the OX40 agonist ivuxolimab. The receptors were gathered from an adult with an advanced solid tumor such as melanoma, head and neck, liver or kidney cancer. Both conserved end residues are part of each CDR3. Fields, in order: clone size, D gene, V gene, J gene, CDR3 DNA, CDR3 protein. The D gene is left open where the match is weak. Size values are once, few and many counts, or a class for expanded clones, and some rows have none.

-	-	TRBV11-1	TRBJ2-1	TGTGCCAGCAGCGTCCTTGTGGGCCCCTACAATGAGCAGTTCTTC	CASSVLVGPYNEQFF
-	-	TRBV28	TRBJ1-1	TGTGCCAGCAGTTCGTGGGGCACTGAAGCTTTCTTT	CASSSWGTEAFF
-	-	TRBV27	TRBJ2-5	TGTGCCAGCAGTGAAGGAAGGAGAGGGCAAGAGACCCAGTACTTC	CASSEGRRGQETQYF
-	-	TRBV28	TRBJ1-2	TGTGCCAGCAGTTCTGCTTGGAGGGCGTCCTATGGCTACACCTTC	CASSSAWRASYGYTF
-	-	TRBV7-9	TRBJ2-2	TGTGCCAGCAGTGAAGGGGGGAGAGGTGTCGGGGAGCTGTTTTTT	CASSEGGRGVGELFF
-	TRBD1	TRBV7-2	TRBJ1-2	TGTGCCAGCAGCCGACAGGGTGGTGTTGGAAGCTACACCTTC	CASSRQGGVGSYTF
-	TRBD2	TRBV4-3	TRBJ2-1	TGCGCCAGCAGCCAAGATTGGGGGGGCATCTTACTAGCGGGGAACAATGAGCAGTTCTTC	CASSQDWGGILLAGNNEQFF
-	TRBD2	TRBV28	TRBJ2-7	TGTGCCAGCAGCCGGGGAGCGGGAGGCCCTGGCGAGCAGTACTTC	CASSRGAGGPGEQYF
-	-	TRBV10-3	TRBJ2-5	TGTGCCATCAGTGAGTCGAGAGAGACCCAGTACTTC	CAISESRETQYF
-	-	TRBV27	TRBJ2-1	TGTGCCAGCCCCTGGAGGGCCAGGGATGAGCAGTTCTTC	CASPWRARDEQFF
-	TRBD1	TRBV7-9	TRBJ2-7	TGTGCCAGCAGCAATACCAGGGGGCCCTACGAGCAGTACTTC	CASSNTRGPYEQYF
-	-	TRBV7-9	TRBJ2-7	TGTGCCAGCGCCGGGGGTAGCGGAAAAAATTACTCCTACGAGCAGTACTTC	CASAGGSGKNYSYEQYF
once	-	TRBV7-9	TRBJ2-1	TGTGCCAGCAGCCCTCGGAGGGGTCATGACAATGAGCAGTTCTTC	CASSPRRGHDNEQFF
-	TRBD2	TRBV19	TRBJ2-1	TGTGCCAGTAGTACTGTCCCCGAGACTAGCGGCCACAATGAGCAGTTCTTC	CASSTVPETSGHNEQFF
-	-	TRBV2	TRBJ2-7	TGTGCCAGCAAGGACTACGAGCAGTACTTC	CASKDYEQYF
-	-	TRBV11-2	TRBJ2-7	TGTGCCAGCAGCGTACAAAGAGATGGAGAGCAGTACTTC	CASSVQRDGEQYF
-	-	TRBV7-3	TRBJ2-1	TGTGCCAGCAGCCCAGGTGAGCTGGCCTACAATGAGCAGTTCTTC	CASSPGELAYNEQFF
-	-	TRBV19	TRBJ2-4	TGTGCCAGTAGTATATTACCCCCGGGACTCGGGGAAAACATTCAGTACTTC	CASSILPPGLGENIQYF
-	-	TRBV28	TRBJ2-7	TGTGCCAGCAGTATCCTCCGGGGCACCTACGAGCAGTACTTC	CASSILRGTYEQYF
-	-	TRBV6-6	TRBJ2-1	TGTGCCAGCAGTTATGGGACAACGGAATTTTATGAGCAGTTCTTC	CASSYGTTEFYEQFF
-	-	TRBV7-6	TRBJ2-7	TGTGCCAGCAGCTTAGACGGGACTGCCTACGAGCAGTACTTC	CASSLDGTAYEQYF
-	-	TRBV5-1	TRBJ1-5	TGCGCCAGCAGCTTGGCCCCAGGGCCTACGAGCAATCAGCCCCAGCATTTT	CASSLAPGPTSNQPQHF
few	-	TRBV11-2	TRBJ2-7	TGTGCCAGCAGTGGACACCAAGCCTACGAGCAGTACTTC	CASSGHQAYEQYF
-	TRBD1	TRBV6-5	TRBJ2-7	TGTGCCAGCCGCACGGGGGGACAGGGCTTTGAGCAGTACTTC	CASRTGGQGFEQYF
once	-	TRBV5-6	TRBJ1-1	TGTGCCAGCAGCCCCCGCCGCGCTGAAGCTTTCTTT	CASSPRRAEAFF
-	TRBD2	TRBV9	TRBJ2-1	TGTGCCAGCAGCGTTCATAGCGGGAGTGTCAATGAGCAGTTCTTC	CASSVHSGSVNEQFF
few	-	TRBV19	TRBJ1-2	TGTGCCAGTTGGGGGTGGTCGACTTCCAATTTCTATGGCTACACCTTC	CASWGWSTSNFYGYTF
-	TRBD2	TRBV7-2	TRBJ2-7	TGTGCCAGCAGCTTCTCTAGCGGGAACGAGCAGTACTTC	CASSFSSGNEQYF
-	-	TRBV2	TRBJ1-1	TGTGCCAGCAGTGATTGGCTCACTGAAGCTTTCTTT	CASSDWLTEAFF
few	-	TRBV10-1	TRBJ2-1	TGCGCCGGCAGCTCCGGGACTTTCGAGCAGTACAATGAGCAGTTCTTC	CAGSSGTFEQYNEQFF
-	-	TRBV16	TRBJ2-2	TGTGCCAGCAGCCAATCGGGGGCCGGGGAGCTGTTTTTT	CASSQSGAGELFF
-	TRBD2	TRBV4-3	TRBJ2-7	TGCGCCAGCAGCCAAGGCCTAGCGGGAGTCTACGAGCAGTACTTC	CASSQGLAGVYEQYF
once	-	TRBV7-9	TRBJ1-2	TGTGCCAGCAGCTTGTTCCCCTCTACGGGCCACCTCGGTGATGGCTACACCTTC	CASSLFPSTGHLGDGYTF
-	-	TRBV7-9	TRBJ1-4	TGTGCCAGCAGCACAGAGGTAGGGGACTCTAATGAAAAACTGTTTTTT	CASSTEVGDSNEKLFF
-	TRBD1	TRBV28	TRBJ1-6	TGTGCCAGCAGTAAAGGGACAGGGGGAAAATCACCCCTCCACTTT	CASSKGTGGKSPLHF